The 32 T cell receptor beta chains presented below share a single source sample, sequenced in a study of T cells after yellow fever vaccination. From the 5' RACE reads, TCRdb called clonotypes with MiXCR, one entry per CDR3 protein. The sample shows under 50,000 distinct CDR3 sequences, around 6.5% of them seen only once. The sequences come from PBMCs, either bulk or a sorted T-cell subset (CD4+, CD8+, memory, or dextramer-sorted; not recorded which), collected 45 days after the yellow fever booster vaccination. These receptors were taken from a man aged 25 to 40 who received the YFV17D yellow fever vaccine.

J is TRBJ2-1 and V is TRBV7-9, with D tentatively TRBD1 or TRBD2 (6 bases each). The V and J ends lost 5 bases and 7 bases respectively, with 21 bases between them. This CDR3 has 16 amino acids. The germline V gene encodes CDR1 SEHNR and CDR2 FQNEAQ (reference sequence). CDR3 in amino acids: CASSPWGASRGNEQFF. The CDR3 nucleotides read TGTGCCAGCAGCCCATGGGGGGCTAGTAGAGGGAATGAGCAGTTCTTC.

The chain is built from TRBV6-5 and TRBJ2-1; 14 bases match TRBD2. After removal of 6 bases from V and 8 bases from J, the junction contained 6 bases not matched to a gene. The CDR3 length is 15 residues. The germline V gene encodes CDR1 MNHEY and CDR2 SVGAGI. CDR3 DNA: TGTGCCAGCAGCCGAGGACTAGCGGGAGGTTATGAGCAGTTCTTC. Encoded protein: CASSRGLAGGYEQFF.

The sample holds a few counts of this clonotype. The chain links TRBV12-3 or TRBV12-4 to TRBJ2-1; no reliable D call. This CDR3 region has 11 residues. V shed 5 bases and J shed 10 bases, with 9 bases lying between them. CDR3 residues: CASSQGREQFF. In nucleotides, the CDR3 is TGTGCCAGCAGTCAAGGGCGGGAGCAGTTCTTC.

This clonotype was detected a few times. The V and J genes are TRBV7-2 and TRBJ1-2; 7 bases line up with TRBD1. The CDR3 is 13 residues long. Germline CDR1 SGHTA, CDR2 FQGNSA. With 7 bases clipped from V and 5 bases from J, the junction kept 7 bases outside the gene matches. CDR3 loop: CASTNRGPYGYTF. CDR3 nucleotides: TGTGCCAGCACCAACAGGGGCCCTTATGGCTACACCTTC.

In regard to this clonotype: At one end the junction does not follow the germline gene, possibly because of a read error. This sequence joins TRBV24-1 and TRBJ2-1, with D possibly matching TRBD2 (6 bases). CDR1 is KGHDR and CDR2 is SFDVKD in the germline V gene. The CDR3 contains 13 residues. CDR3 amino acids: CATCDDTSFEQFF. CDR3 bases: TGTGCCACCTGTGATGACACTAGCTTTGAGCAGTTCTTC.

This clonotype was observed at least ten times. The chain is built from TRBV15 and TRBJ2-3; 9 nucleotides line up with TRBD2. The CDR3 runs 16 residues. With 0 bases clipped from V and 1 base from J, the junction kept 2 bases outside the gene matches. Looked up from germline, CDR1 is LNHNV and CDR2 is YYDKDF (reference sequence). As DNA, the CDR3 is TGTGCCACCAGCAGAGATAGCGGGAGACGCACAGATACGCAGTATTTT. Translated, it gives CATSRDSGRRTDTQYF.

In its sample, this clonotype was seen many times. The chain is built from TRBV11-2 and TRBJ2-3, with TRBD2 identical over 7 bases. Germline V gives CDR1 SGHAT, CDR2 FQNNGV. There are 15 residues in the CDR3. The V segment lost 5 bases and the J segment 4 bases; nucleotides outside the gene matches: 9. DNA of the CDR3: TGTGCCAGCAGCCTCTTCGCGGGAGTTTCAGATACGCAGTATTTT. It encodes CASSLFAGVSDTQYF.

This clonotype was observed many times. The rearrangement links TRBV4-1 to TRBJ2-7; 12 bases are a match to TRBD2. From germline, CDR1 is MGHRA and CDR2 YSYEKL. After removal of 4 bases from V and 2 bases from J, the junction contained 9 bases not matched to a gene. This CDR3 is built from 17 residues. The CDR3 bases are TGCGCCAGCAGCCGGGCCCAGACTAGCGGGAGTGCCTACGAGCAGTACTTC. Protein sequence: CASSRAQTSGSAYEQYF.

This chain links TRBV5-1 with TRBJ2-5; TRBD2 aligns across 10 bases. CDR1 and CDR2 from the germline V gene are SGHRS and YFSETQ. This CDR3 is 15 amino acids long. Losses at the gene ends were 0 bases for V and 5 bases for J; bases not matched to a gene: 4. CDR3 protein: CASSLGSGRVETQYF. CDR3 sequence (DNA): TGCGCCAGCAGCTTGGGAAGCGGGAGGGTCGAGACCCAGTACTTC.

The chain is built from TRBV12-3 or TRBV12-4 and TRBJ2-1; 7 nucleotides agree with TRBD2. J gave up 4 bases and V 6 bases, and 6 bases lay outside the gene matches. CDR3 size: 14 residues. CDR3 DNA: TGTGCCAGCAGAGCGGGGCCAGGGTACAATGAGCAGTTCTTC. This gives the protein CASRAGPGYNEQFF.

This clonotype appeared many times. The V gene is TRBV20-1, the J gene TRBJ2-3, with D possibly matching TRBD2 (5 bases). V was pared by 5 bases and J by 2 bases, with 8 bases between. This CDR3 has 12 residues. The germline V gene encodes CDR1 DFQATT and CDR2 SNEGSKA (reference sequence). The CDR3: CSAGRDTDTQYF. DNA of the CDR3: TGCAGTGCTGGTCGGGACACAGATACGCAGTATTTT.

This clonotype occurred a few times. This chain uses TRBV12-3 or TRBV12-4 with TRBJ1-2, with a possible D match to TRBD1 (5 bases). This CDR3 has 13 residues. Trimming removed 4 bases at V and 3 bases at J, with 9 bases between. The CDR3 DNA follows: TGTGCCAGCAGTTATTCCAGGGACTATGGCTACACCTTC. Encoded protein: CASSYSRDYGYTF.

As for this clonotype: A read error may explain this, as a much larger clone is one base away. This chain joins TRBV15 and TRBJ2-3, with unresolved D. The CDR3 consists of 14 residues. The germline gives CDR1 LNHNV, CDR2 YYDKDF (reference sequence). V lost 1 base and J 4 bases, leaving 9 bases between the germline ends. CDR3 protein: CATSRVGSSDTQYF. The DNA for the CDR3 is TGTGCCACCAGCAGAGTCGGCAGCTCAGATACGCAGTATTTT.

This clonotype was counted a few times. The chain uses TRBV20-1 and TRBJ2-7; tentatively, D is TRBD2 (5 bases). The germline CDR1 and CDR2 sequences are DFQATT and SNEGSKA (reference sequence). Trimming took off 1 base at V and 2 bases at J, with 9 bases between the two ends. The CDR3 consists of 13 residues. CDR3 nucleotides: TGCAGTGCTAGAGTCCCCGGGACCTACGAGCAGTACTTC. Translation gives CSARVPGTYEQYF.

The sample holds many counts of this clonotype. The V and J genes are TRBV7-3 and TRBJ2-3; D is unclear. Germline V lookup: CDR1 SGHTA, CDR2 FQGTGA. Trimming took off 5 bases at V and 0 bases at J, with 12 bases between the two ends. This CDR3 is 15 amino acids long. CDR3 DNA sequence: TGTGCCAGCAGCCCCCTCGGCCAGAGCACAGATACGCAGTATTTT. Translated, it gives CASSPLGQSTDTQYF.

There are many counts of this clonotype. This rearrangement joins TRBV27 to TRBJ1-6, with 7 bases that match TRBD1. This CDR3 region has 17 residues. The germline V gene has CDR1 MNHEY and CDR2 SMNVEV (reference sequence). Trimming took 2 bases from V and 7 from J; bases not matched to a gene: 11. The CDR3 sequence is CASSLGGTGTANSPLHF. CDR3 nucleotide sequence: TGTGCCAGCAGTTTAGGAGGGACCGGGACAGCGAATTCACCCCTCCACTTT.

The V gene is TRBV15, the J gene TRBJ2-1, with a weak D call TRBD2 (6 bases). Germline values: CDR1 LNHNV, CDR2 YYDKDF (reference sequence). V shed 1 base and J shed 0 bases, with 10 bases lying between them. The CDR3 sequence is 16 residues long. The chain's CDR3 is CATSRVSGTSYNEQFF. CDR3 nucleotides: TGTGCCACCAGCAGAGTTAGCGGAACCTCCTACAATGAGCAGTTCTTC.

The genes are TRBV11-2 and TRBJ2-7; D may be TRBD1 (5 bases). In germline, CDR1 is SGHAT, CDR2 FQNNGV. The length of the CDR3 is 14 residues. Trimming shortened V by 3 bases and J by 3 bases, and 12 bases separated the two germline ends. The chain's CDR3 is CASSFRQTIYEQYF. The CDR3 DNA follows: TGTGCCAGCAGCTTCCGACAGACCATCTACGAGCAGTACTTC.

This clonotype was seen at least ten times. The gene calls are TRBV28 and TRBJ2-5; D remains unclear. V was cut by 3 bases and J by 5 bases, with 7 bases left in between. The CDR3 runs 12 residues. CDR1 MDHEN and CDR2 SYDVKM come from the germline V gene. The CDR3 here is CASSFGPETQYF. CDR3 DNA sequence: TGTGCCAGCAGTTTTGGGCCGGAGACCCAGTACTTC.

The table lists this clonotype with a few counts. The chain recombines TRBV12-3 or TRBV12-4 with TRBJ2-7; no clear D. Between the trimmed V and J ends, which lost 4 bases and 0 bases, there was a span of 13 bases. The CDR3 has 15 residues. The CDR3 DNA is TGTGCCAGCAGTTCTAGTGAGACCTCCTCCTACGAGCAGTACTTC. Encoded protein: CASSSSETSSYEQYF.

This clonotype came up many times. The CDR3 here is CATFGRRSGTGELFF. In DNA form, the CDR3 reads TGTGCCACCTTTGGCCGGAGGTCGGGCACCGGGGAGCTGTTTTTT. The chain employs TRBV15 and TRBJ2-2; possibly TRBD2 for D (5 bases). The germline V gene encodes CDR1 LNHNV and CDR2 YYDKDF (reference sequence). The CDR3 is made up of 15 amino acids. Trimming took 8 bases from V and 4 from J, leaving 17 bases between them.

This clonotype was observed at least ten times. V usage is TRBV12-3 or TRBV12-4 and J usage is TRBJ2-5; 7 bases match TRBD1. This CDR3 is 13 amino acids long. V shed 5 bases and J 7 bases; nucleotides not matched to a gene: 7. The CDR3 loop reads CASSTGQVATQYF. Here the CDR3 DNA reads TGTGCCAGCAGTACCGGACAGGTAGCGACCCAGTACTTC.

This clonotype occurred many times. V usage is TRBV7-8 and J usage is TRBJ2-5; no reliable D call. This CDR3 comprises 13 residues. CDR1 and CDR2 from the germline V gene are SGHVS and FQNEAQ. The ends were cut back, 1 base at V and 5 bases at J, with 8 bases in the middle. In DNA, the CDR3 is TGTGCCAGCAGCTTAGGGACGGGTGAGACCCAGTACTTC. It encodes CASSLGTGETQYF. The variable domain in full, with the rest retrieved from reference TRBV7-8 and TRBJ2-5, is GAGVSQSPRYKVAKRGQDVALRCDPISGHVSLFWYQQALGQGPEFLTYFQNEAQLDKSGLPSDRFFAERPEGSVSTLKIQRTQQEDSAVYLCASSLGTGETQYFGPGTRLLVL.

This clonotype was observed many times. The chain combines TRBV5-1 with TRBJ2-5; D possibly matches TRBD1 or TRBD2 (6 bases each). Germline lookup yields CDR1 SGHRS and CDR2 YFSETQ. The CDR3 extends over 15 amino acids. Trimming cost V 2 bases and J 2 bases, with 13 bases left between them. The CDR3 DNA reads as TGCGCCAGCAGCTTTGCGGGACAAAGGCAAGAGACCCAGTACTTC. It specifies CASSFAGQRQETQYF.

V gene TRBV6-2 or TRBV6-3 combines with J gene TRBJ2-1, with D hard to call. CDR3 length equals 14 residues. From germline, CDR1 is MNHEY and CDR2 SVGEGT. V dropped 2 bases and J dropped 8 bases, with 13 bases sitting between them. CDR3 nucleotides: TGTGCCAGCAGTTACGTTCCCCCCCGATATGAGCAGTTCTTC. It yields the protein CASSYVPPRYEQFF.

The table lists this clonotype with many counts. V usage is TRBV6-2 or TRBV6-3 and J usage is TRBJ1-2, with unresolved D. The CDR3 contains 13 residues. Germline V lookup: CDR1 MNHEY, CDR2 SVGEGT. Trimming stripped 5 bases from V and 8 bases from J, with 15 bases between. This chain's CDR3 is CASSPTGIRGYTF. In DNA, the CDR3 is TGTGCCAGCAGTCCGACGGGGATAAGGGGCTACACCTTC.

This clonotype was seen only a few times. The V gene is TRBV6-6, the J gene TRBJ2-7; D is undetermined. Trimming cost V 7 bases and J 2 bases, with 9 bases left between them. Germline V gene sequence: CDR1 MNHNY, CDR2 SVGAGI (reference sequence). The CDR3 runs to 12 residues. Here the CDR3 DNA reads TGTGCCAGCAAGGCAGAAACCTACGAGCAGTACTTC. Translation: CASKAETYEQYF.

This clonotype was detected only a few times. The V gene is TRBV10-3, the J gene TRBJ2-1; 14 bases are shared with TRBD2. Germline V gene sequence: CDR1 ENHRY, CDR2 SYGVKD. The CDR3 length is 15 residues. The J segment lost 8 bases and the V segment lost 4 bases, leaving 4 bases of the junction unmatched. CDR3 coding DNA: TGTGCCATCAGTGGGGGACTAGCGGGAGCGGATGAGCAGTTCTTC. This gives the protein CAISGGLAGADEQFF.

This sequence joins TRBV3-1 and TRBJ2-7; 10 bases fit TRBD2. J gave up 3 bases and V 5 bases, and 4 bases lay outside the gene matches. The germline CDR1 and CDR2 sequences are LGHDT and YNNKEL (reference sequence). The CDR3 consists of 14 residues. Here the CDR3 reads CASSSSSGSYEQYF. The DNA of the CDR3 is TGTGCCAGCAGCAGTTCTAGCGGGAGCTACGAGCAGTACTTC.

This clonotype was found many times. One junction end disagrees with the germline gene, perhaps due to a read error. The V gene is TRBV7-2, the J gene TRBJ2-1; TRBD2 matches at 11 bases. Germline loops: CDR1 SGHTA, CDR2 FQGNSA. This CDR3 has 15 residues. The CDR3 is CASSIAGGPNNEQFF. The DNA for the CDR3 is TGTGCCAGCAGCATAGCGGGAGGGCCCAACAATGAGCAGTTCTTC.

This clonotype was counted many times. The gene calls are TRBV7-2 and TRBJ2-3, with 8 bases lining up with TRBD2. Germline CDR1 and CDR2: SGHTA and FQGNSA. V shed 5 bases and J 8 bases; nucleotides not matched to a gene: 12. The CDR3 contains 15 residues. As DNA, the CDR3 is TGTGCCAGCAGCGTAGACTCCTTAGCGGGAACTACGCAGTATTTT. It codes for CASSVDSLAGTTQYF.

This clonotype was observed at least ten times. This sequence joins TRBV28 and TRBJ2-1; no definite D call. V was pared by 5 bases and J by 6 bases, with 5 bases between. This CDR3 has 11 residues. The germline gives CDR1 MDHEN, CDR2 SYDVKM. CDR3 in amino acids: CASSRSNEQFF. The DNA of the CDR3 is TGTGCCAGCAGTAGATCCAATGAGCAGTTCTTC. Together with reference TRBV28 and TRBJ2-1, the CDR3 gives the full variable domain: DVKVTQSSRYLVKRTGEKVFLECVQDMDHENMFWYRQDPGLGLRLIYFSYDVKMKEKGDIPEGYSVSREKKERFSLILESASTNQTSMYLCASSRSNEQFFGPGTRLTVL.